A single sample is the source of the 20 T cell receptor beta chains below, sequenced in a study of T cells in narcolepsy. Data came from immunoSEQ multiplex PCR; TCRdb stores just in-frame clones and leaves some out. The table lists 31,000 or so clones, approximately 87% of them singletons. Sequencing was performed on CD45RA- memory CD4+ T cells from PBMCs. The receptors originated from a human donor with narcolepsy.

The rearrangement uses TRBV7-3 and TRBJ2-1; 9 nucleotides line up with TRBD2. The V gene end was trimmed by 5 bases and the J gene end by 6 bases; junction bases not matched to a gene: 5. The CDR3 is 14 residues long. Germline CDR1 SGHTA, CDR2 FQGTGA. The CDR3 DNA reads as TGTGCCAGCAGCCCAGAACTAGCGGGCAATGAGCAGTTCTTC. Translated: CASSPELAGNEQFF.

This chain links TRBV5-1 with TRBJ2-1; D not resolved. The CDR3 contains 17 residues. Germline CDR1 SGHRS, CDR2 YFSETQ. The ends were cut back, 2 bases at V and 1 base at J, with 16 bases in the middle. As DNA, the CDR3 is TGCGCCAGCAGCTTATTTGGGCGAAGTAGTTCCTACAATGAGCAGTTCTTC. As protein: CASSLFGRSSSYNEQFF.

The rearrangement uses TRBV5-6 and TRBJ1-2, with D possibly being TRBD1 (6 bases). The CDR3 extends over 11 amino acids. Trimming cost V 2 bases and J 8 bases, with 7 bases left between them. Germline CDR1 is SGHDT and CDR2 is YYEEEE. The CDR3 DNA reads TGTGCCAGCAGCTTACAGGGAGGCTACACCTTC. It specifies CASSLQGGYTF.

The rearrangement links TRBV6-1 to TRBJ2-7; D is perhaps TRBD1 (6 bases). V lost 8 bases, J lost 0 bases, and 17 bases lay in between. Germline loops: CDR1 MNHNS, CDR2 SASEGT. There are 15 residues in the CDR3. CDR3 DNA sequence: TGTGCCAGCTATGGGACAACGGATAGCTCCTACGAGCAGTACTTC. Translated: CASYGTTDSSYEQYF.

The rearrangement joins TRBV28 to TRBJ1-2; 7 bases match TRBD1. From germline, CDR1 is MDHEN and CDR2 SYDVKM. J lost 8 bases, V lost 6 bases, and 12 bases had no gene match. The CDR3 runs 14 residues. The CDR3: CASSPPGTAKGYTF. The CDR3 DNA reads as TGTGCCAGCAGCCCGCCCGGGACAGCGAAGGGCTACACCTTC.

The chain is built from TRBV13 and TRBJ1-4; 9 bases agree with TRBD1. CDR1 and CDR2 from the germline V gene are PRHDT and FYEKMQ (reference sequence). This CDR3 has 14 residues. After removal of 3 bases from V and 7 bases from J, the junction contained 3 bases not matched to a gene. The CDR3 is CASSLGQGGEKLFF. In DNA, the CDR3 is TGTGCCAGCAGCTTGGGACAGGGAGGTGAAAAACTGTTTTTT. Full variable domain (missing parts from reference TRBV13 and TRBJ1-4): AAGVIQSPRHLIKEKRETATLKCYPIPRHDTVYWYQQGPGQDPQFLISFYEKMQSDKGSIPDRFSAQQFSDYHSELNMSSLELGDSALYFCASSLGQGGEKLFFGSGTQLSVL.

The chain couples TRBV7-9 to TRBJ2-5, with D possibly matching TRBD2 (6 bases). V was pared by 3 bases and J by 4 bases, with 12 bases between. CDR3 length: 14 amino acids. CDR1 and CDR2 (germline): SEHNR, FQNEAQ (reference sequence). The CDR3 DNA reads as TGTGCCAGCAGCTTGACTAGGAGCGGAGAGACCCAGTACTTC. This codes for CASSLTRSGETQYF. The entire variable domain, with the rest obtained from reference TRBV7-9 and TRBJ2-5, is as follows: DTGVSQNPRHKITKRGQNVTFRCDPISEHNRLYWYRQTLGQGPEFLTYFQNEAQLEKSRLLSDRFSAERPKGSFSTLEIQRTEQGDSAMYLCASSLTRSGETQYFGPGTRLLVL.

With respect to this clone: An end of the junction does not agree with germline; a read error may underlie this. V and J are TRBV5-1 and TRBJ1-1; no reliable D call. Germline V gene data show CDR1 as SGHRS and CDR2 as YFSETQ. The CDR3 runs 14 residues. The CDR3 protein is CASSLSSGNAEAFF. CDR3 DNA sequence: TGCGCCAGCAGCTTGTCTTCGGGGAACGCTGAAGCTTTCTTT.

This clone was observed a handful of times. The V call is TRBV28, the J call TRBJ2-7; D gene uncertain. The germline gives CDR1 MDHEN, CDR2 SYDVKM. The V end was cut by 2 bases, the J end by 6 bases, with 8 bases between. CDR3 length: 12 amino acids. In nucleotides, the CDR3 is TGTGCCAGCAGTTTAGATGTGGGCGAGCAGTACTTC. This codes for CASSLDVGEQYF.

This chain joins TRBV7-8 and TRBJ2-5; D may match TRBD1 or TRBD2 (6 bases each). This CDR3 contains 16 residues. From germline, CDR1 is SGHVS and CDR2 FQNEAQ. V gave up 1 base and J gave up 3 bases, with 15 bases separating them. The chain's CDR3 is CASSLVTGAGEETQYF. Written as DNA, the CDR3 is TGTGCCAGCAGCTTAGTTACGGGGGCGGGTGAAGAGACCCAGTACTTC.

The chain recombines TRBV28 with TRBJ1-3; the D is unclear. This CDR3 has 14 residues. Germline-derived CDR1 and CDR2 are MDHEN and SYDVKM. V gave up 5 bases and J gave up 2 bases, with 10 bases separating them. This CDR3 reads CASSPSVPGNTIYF. Written as DNA, the CDR3 is TGTGCCAGCAGTCCCAGTGTACCTGGAAACACCATATATTTT.

The chain employs TRBV5-1 and TRBJ2-1, with 12 bases aligning to TRBD2. CDR1 and CDR2 (germline): SGHRS, YFSETQ. The junction had 10 bases not matched to a gene; V was cut back by 2 bases and J by 7 bases. This CDR3 has 17 amino acids. The CDR3 nucleotides are TGCGCCAGCAGCTTCCGGACTAGCGGGGTCGGGGCAAATGAGCAGTTCTTC. Translated: CASSFRTSGVGANEQFF.

V gene TRBV20-1 combines with J gene TRBJ2-1, with D tentatively TRBD1 or TRBD2 (5 bases each). The germline V and J ends were trimmed by 2 bases and 8 bases, with 7 bases remaining between them. The germline gives CDR1 DFQATT, CDR2 SNEGSKA (reference sequence). This CDR3 spans 11 amino acids. CDR3 protein: CSARRGDEQFF. CDR3 bases: TGCAGTGCTAGACGAGGGGATGAGCAGTTCTTC.

This clone was seen a handful of times. This chain links TRBV4-2 with TRBJ1-3; TRBD1 agrees at 10 bases. The CDR3 loop spans 17 amino acids. Germline V gene data show CDR1 as LGHNA and CDR2 as YNFKEQ. With 1 base clipped from V and 4 bases from J, the junction kept 7 bases outside the gene matches. CDR3 protein: CASSQGVRTGGGNTIYF. The CDR3 DNA reads as TGTGCCAGCAGCCAAGGGGTTAGGACAGGGGGAGGAAACACCATATATTTT.

The chain links TRBV27 to TRBJ1-6, with no clear D. The CDR3 is made up of 15 amino acids. CDR1 is MNHEY and CDR2 is SMNVEV in the germline V gene (reference sequence). The germline V and J ends were trimmed by 5 bases and 8 bases, with 16 bases remaining between them. The CDR3 coding sequence is TGTGCCAGCAGTCCCCGTGTCAGTTTAGATTCACCCCTCCACTTT. Residues: CASSPRVSLDSPLHF.

This chain connects TRBV5-1 to TRBJ2-6; weak D call: TRBD1 (5 bases). Trimming left V 4 bases short and J 0 bases short, with 5 bases between. Germline V gene data show CDR1 as SGHRS and CDR2 as YFSETQ. The length of the CDR3 is 14 residues. The CDR3 coding sequence is TGCGCCAGCAGCGGGGCCTCTGGGGCCAACGTCCTGACTTTC. Translated, it gives CASSGASGANVLTF.

This clone was found once. The chain joins TRBV19 to TRBJ1-6; the D gene is possibly TRBD1 (5 bases). There are 14 residues in the CDR3. V dropped 3 bases and J dropped 7 bases, with 10 bases sitting between them. Germline CDR1 is LNHDA and CDR2 is SQIVND (reference sequence). The CDR3 here is CASSIQGNNSPLHF. Here the CDR3 DNA reads TGTGCCAGTAGTATCCAGGGTAACAATTCACCCCTCCACTTT.

V gene TRBV4-2 combines with J gene TRBJ2-7, with D perhaps matching TRBD1 (6 bases). The CDR3 runs 14 residues. Between the trimmed V and J ends, which lost 4 bases and 4 bases, there was a span of 14 bases. Germline V gene sequence: CDR1 LGHNA, CDR2 YNFKEQ. CDR3 region: CASSPLRTVYEQYF. The CDR3 nucleotides read TGTGCCAGCAGCCCCCTCCGGACAGTTTACGAGCAGTACTTC.

This rearrangement joins TRBV6-1 to TRBJ2-7, with D uncertain. Between the trimmed V and J ends, which lost 0 bases and 4 bases, there was a span of 10 bases. The germline gives CDR1 MNHNS, CDR2 SASEGT. The CDR3 is 14 amino acids. The DNA for the CDR3 is TGTGCCAGCAGTGAAGCCTCCGGGTTTTACGAGCAGTACTTC. As protein: CASSEASGFYEQYF.

This sequence joins TRBV6-6 and TRBJ2-7, with 9 bases identical to TRBD1. The J segment lost 11 bases and the V segment lost 6 bases, leaving 5 bases of the junction unmatched. The V gene's germline CDR1 is MNHNY and CDR2 SVGAGI (reference sequence). This CDR3 region has 11 residues. The CDR3 nucleotides are TGTGCCAGCAGCCGGGACAGGGTGAAGTACTTC. It yields the protein CASSRDRVKYF.